The 2 T cell receptor beta chains below all came from one sample that was sequenced in a study of vaccination and CD4 T cells after COVID-19. Cultured CD4+ T cells had their DNA profiled by the Oncomine TCR Beta short-read assay. TCRdb reanalysed the PCR reads using MiXCR and keeps one entry per CDR3 protein. The sample lists under 20,000 distinct CDR3 sequences, roughly half seen once, with 16% in the top ten. These receptors' antigens are unknown. As for treatment: approximately 9-day PBMC culture with coronavirus spike peptide pools or control peptides (ViraFEST assay). Sequenced material: CD4+ T cells from blood, cultured in vitro. These receptors all stem from a human donor who had recovered from COVID-19.

J is TRBJ2-7 and V is TRBV11-2; no firm D call. The germline V gene has CDR1 SGHAT and CDR2 FQNNGV. The CDR3 totals 15 residues. V was pared by 3 bases and J by 0 bases, with 12 bases between. Here the CDR3 reads CASSFRTSHSYEQYF. CDR3 bases: TGTGCCAGCAGCTTTAGGACCAGTCACTCCTACGAGCAGTACTTC.

The J gene is TRBJ2-3, the V gene TRBV27, with a possible D match to TRBD1 (6 bases). Deletions cut 6 bases from V and 2 bases from J, with 15 bases between. CDR1 and CDR2 from the germline V gene are MNHEY and SMNVEV (reference sequence). This CDR3 is built from 15 residues. This CDR3 reads CASRSLRGHTDTQYF. The CDR3 bases are TGTGCCAGCAGGTCTCTAAGGGGACACACAGATACGCAGTATTTT.